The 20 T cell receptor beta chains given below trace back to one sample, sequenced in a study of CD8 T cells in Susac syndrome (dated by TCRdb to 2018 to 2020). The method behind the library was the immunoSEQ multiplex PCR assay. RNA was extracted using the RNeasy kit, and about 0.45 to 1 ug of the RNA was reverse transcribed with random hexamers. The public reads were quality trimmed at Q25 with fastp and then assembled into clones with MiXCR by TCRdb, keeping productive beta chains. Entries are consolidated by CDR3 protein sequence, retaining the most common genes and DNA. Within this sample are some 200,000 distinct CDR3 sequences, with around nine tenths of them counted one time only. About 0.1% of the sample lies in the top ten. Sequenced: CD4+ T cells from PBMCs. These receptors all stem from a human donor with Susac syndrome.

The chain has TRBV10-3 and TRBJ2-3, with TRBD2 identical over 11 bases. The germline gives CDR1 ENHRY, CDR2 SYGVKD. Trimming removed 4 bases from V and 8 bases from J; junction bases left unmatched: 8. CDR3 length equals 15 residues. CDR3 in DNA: TGTGCCATCAGTGCCCTAGCGGGAGGAAAGGGTACGCAGTATTTT. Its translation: CAISALAGGKGTQYF.

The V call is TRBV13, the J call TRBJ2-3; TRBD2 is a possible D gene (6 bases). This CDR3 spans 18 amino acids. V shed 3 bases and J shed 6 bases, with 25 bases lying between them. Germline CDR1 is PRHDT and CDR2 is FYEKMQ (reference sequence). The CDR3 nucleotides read TGTGCCAGCAGCTTCCTACCGGGAGTAGGCCGAGCTGGGGATACGCAGTATTTT. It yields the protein CASSFLPGVGRAGDTQYF. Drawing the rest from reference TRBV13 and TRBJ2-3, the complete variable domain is AAGVIQSPRHLIKEKRETATLKCYPIPRHDTVYWYQQGPGQDPQFLISFYEKMQSDKGSIPDRFSAQQFSDYHSELNMSSLELGDSALYFCASSFLPGVGRAGDTQYFGPGTRLTVL.

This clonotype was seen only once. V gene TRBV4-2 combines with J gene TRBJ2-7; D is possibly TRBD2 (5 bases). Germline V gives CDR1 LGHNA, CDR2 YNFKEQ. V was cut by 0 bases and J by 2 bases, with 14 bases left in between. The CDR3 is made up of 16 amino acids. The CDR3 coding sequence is TGTGCCAGCAGCCAAGAATTGGGAGAAAATACCTACGAGCAGTACTTC. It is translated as CASSQELGENTYEQYF.

In DNA form, the CDR3 reads TGTGCCAGCAGCCGACCTCAGGGGGCGACAGGCAGCAATGAGCAGTTCTTC. Translated, it gives CASSRPQGATGSNEQFF. The V gene is TRBV6-2 or TRBV6-3, the J gene TRBJ2-1; 8 positions match TRBD1. Germline CDR1 reads MNHEY; CDR2 reads SVGEGT. V was clipped by 6 bases and J by 6 bases; unmatched bases: 16. The CDR3 is 17 amino acids.

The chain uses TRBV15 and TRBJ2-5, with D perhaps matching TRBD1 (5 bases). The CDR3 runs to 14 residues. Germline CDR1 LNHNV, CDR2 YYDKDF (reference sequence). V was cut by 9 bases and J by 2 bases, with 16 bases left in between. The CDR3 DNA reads TGTGCCACTTCAGGGTTGGGGTTACAAGAGACCCAGTACTTC. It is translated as CATSGLGLQETQYF. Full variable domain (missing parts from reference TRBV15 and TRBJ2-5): DAMVIQNPRYQVTQFGKPVTLSCSQTLNHNVMYWYQQKSSQAPKLLFHYYDKDFNNEADTPDNFQSRRPNTSFCFLDIRSPGLGDTAMYLCATSGLGLQETQYFGPGTRLLVL.

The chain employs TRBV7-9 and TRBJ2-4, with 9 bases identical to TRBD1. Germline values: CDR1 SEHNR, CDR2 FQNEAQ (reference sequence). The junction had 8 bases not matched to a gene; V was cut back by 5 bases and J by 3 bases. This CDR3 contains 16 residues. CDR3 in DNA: TGTGCCAGCAGCGCCTCGGACAGGGGAGTCAAAAACATTCAGTACTTC. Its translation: CASSASDRGVKNIQYF.

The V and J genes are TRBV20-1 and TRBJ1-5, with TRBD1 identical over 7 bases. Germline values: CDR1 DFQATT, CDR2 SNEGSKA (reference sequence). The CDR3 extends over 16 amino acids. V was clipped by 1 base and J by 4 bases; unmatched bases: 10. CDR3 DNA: TGCAGTGCTAGAGCGCGCGGGACAGACCAAAATCAGCCCCAGCATTTT. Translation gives CSARARGTDQNQPQHF.

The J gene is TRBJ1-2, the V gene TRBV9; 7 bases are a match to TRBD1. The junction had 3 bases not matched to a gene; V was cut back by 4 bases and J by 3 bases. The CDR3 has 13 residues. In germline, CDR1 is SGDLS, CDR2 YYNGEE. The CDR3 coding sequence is TGTGCCAGCAGCTCGACAGGGTACTATGGCTACACCTTC. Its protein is CASSSTGYYGYTF.

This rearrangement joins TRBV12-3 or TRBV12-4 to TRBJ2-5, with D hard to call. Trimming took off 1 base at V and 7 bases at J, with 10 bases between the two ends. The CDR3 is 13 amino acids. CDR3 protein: CASSLEPVGTQYF. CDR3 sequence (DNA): TGTGCCAGCAGTTTAGAACCGGTGGGGACCCAGTACTTC.

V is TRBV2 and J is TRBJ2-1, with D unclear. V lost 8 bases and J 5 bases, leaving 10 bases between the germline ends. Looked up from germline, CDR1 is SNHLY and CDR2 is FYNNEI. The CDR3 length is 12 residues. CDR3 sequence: CASSLFDNEQFF. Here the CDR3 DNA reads TGTGCCAGCTCTCTGTTCGACAATGAGCAGTTCTTC.

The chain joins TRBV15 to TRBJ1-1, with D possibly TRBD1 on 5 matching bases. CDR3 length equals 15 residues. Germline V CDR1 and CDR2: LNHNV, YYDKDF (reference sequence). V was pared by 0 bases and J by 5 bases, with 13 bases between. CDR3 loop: CATSRDPGGWTEAFF. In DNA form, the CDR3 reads TGTGCCACCAGCAGAGATCCGGGGGGATGGACTGAAGCTTTCTTT.

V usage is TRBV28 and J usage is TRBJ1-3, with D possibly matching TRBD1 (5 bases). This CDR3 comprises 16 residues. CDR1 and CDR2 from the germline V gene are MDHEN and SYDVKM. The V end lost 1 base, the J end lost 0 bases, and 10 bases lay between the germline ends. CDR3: CASSLSAGSSGNTIYF. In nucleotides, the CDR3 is TGTGCCAGCAGTTTATCGGCAGGGAGCTCTGGAAACACCATATATTTT.

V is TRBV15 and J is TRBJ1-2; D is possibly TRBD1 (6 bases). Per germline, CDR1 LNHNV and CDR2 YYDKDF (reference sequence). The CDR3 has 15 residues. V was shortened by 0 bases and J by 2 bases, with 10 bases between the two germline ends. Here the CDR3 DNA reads TGTGCCACCAGCAGAGATCAAACAGGGAACTATGGCTACACCTTC. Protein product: CATSRDQTGNYGYTF. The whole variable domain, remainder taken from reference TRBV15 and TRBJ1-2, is DAMVIQNPRYQVTQFGKPVTLSCSQTLNHNVMYWYQQKSSQAPKLLFHYYDKDFNNEADTPDNFQSRRPNTSFCFLDIRSPGLGDTAMYLCATSRDQTGNYGYTFGSGTRLTVV.

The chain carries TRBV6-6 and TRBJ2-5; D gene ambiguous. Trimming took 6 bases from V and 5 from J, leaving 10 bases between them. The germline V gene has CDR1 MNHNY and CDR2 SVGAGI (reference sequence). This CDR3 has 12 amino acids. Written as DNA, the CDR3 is TGTGCCAGCAGGCAGTCCTATGAGACCCAGTACTTC. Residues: CASRQSYETQYF.

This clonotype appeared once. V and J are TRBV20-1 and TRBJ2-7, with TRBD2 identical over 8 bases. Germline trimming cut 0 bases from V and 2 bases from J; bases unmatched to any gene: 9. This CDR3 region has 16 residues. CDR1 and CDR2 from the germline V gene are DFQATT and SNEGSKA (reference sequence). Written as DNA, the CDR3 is TGCAGTGCTAGAGATCCCTCAGGAGCGGGGGCCTACGAGCAGTACTTC. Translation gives CSARDPSGAGAYEQYF.

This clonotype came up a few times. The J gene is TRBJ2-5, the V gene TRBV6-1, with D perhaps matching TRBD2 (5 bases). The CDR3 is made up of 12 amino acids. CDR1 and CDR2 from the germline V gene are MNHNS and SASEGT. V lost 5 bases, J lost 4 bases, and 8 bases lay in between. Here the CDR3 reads CASSRGLETQYF. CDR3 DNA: TGTGCCAGCAGTAGAGGGCTAGAGACCCAGTACTTC.

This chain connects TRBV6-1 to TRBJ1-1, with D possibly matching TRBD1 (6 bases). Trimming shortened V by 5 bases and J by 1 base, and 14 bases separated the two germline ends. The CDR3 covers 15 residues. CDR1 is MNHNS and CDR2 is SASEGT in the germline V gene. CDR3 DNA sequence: TGTGCCAGCAGTCCACAGGGCCCTGCGAACACTGAAGCTTTCTTT. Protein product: CASSPQGPANTEAFF.

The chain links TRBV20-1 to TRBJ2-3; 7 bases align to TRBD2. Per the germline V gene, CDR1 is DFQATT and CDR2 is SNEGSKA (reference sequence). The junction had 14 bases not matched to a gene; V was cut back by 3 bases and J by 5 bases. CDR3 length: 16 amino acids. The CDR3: CSARDQWGGQGDTQYF. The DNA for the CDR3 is TGCAGTGCTAGGGATCAATGGGGGGGTCAGGGAGATACGCAGTATTTT.

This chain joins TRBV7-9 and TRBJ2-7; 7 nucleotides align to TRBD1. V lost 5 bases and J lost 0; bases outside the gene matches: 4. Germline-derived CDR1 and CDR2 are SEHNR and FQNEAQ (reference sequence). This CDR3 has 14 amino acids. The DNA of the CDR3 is TGTGCCAGCAGCCCGACAGGGTACTCCTACGAGCAGTACTTC. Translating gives CASSPTGYSYEQYF.

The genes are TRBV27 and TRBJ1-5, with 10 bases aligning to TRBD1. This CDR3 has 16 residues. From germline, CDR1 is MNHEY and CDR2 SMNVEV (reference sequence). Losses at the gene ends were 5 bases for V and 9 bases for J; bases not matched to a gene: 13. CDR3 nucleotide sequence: TGTGCCAGCAGTGTGTGGGACAGGGGAGAGGGGTCGCCCCAGCATTTT. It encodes CASSVWDRGEGSPQHF.